This TCR beta chain was documented in a study of immune evolution from preneoplasia to lung adenocarcinoma. The assay was immunoSEQ multiplex PCR, and TCRdb's table has in-frame clones only and misses some. The table lists roughly 9,200 clones, over 75% of them singletons. Deletions cut 0 bases from V and 3 bases from J, with 2 bases between. From germline, CDR1 is SGHTA and CDR2 FQGTGA. The CDR3 totals 13 residues. This clone was seen only once. The rearrangement uses TRBV7-3 and TRBJ2-2; D remains ambiguous. This sequence originates from a donor older than 65 with lung adenocarcinoma. The sequencing sample was made of FFPE minimally invasive lung adenocarcinoma tissue. The CDR3 DNA is TGTGCCAGCAGCTTAACGTACACCGGGGAGCTGTTTTTT. Its translation is CASSLTYTGELFF.